This entry concerns a single T cell receptor (beta chain). This entry is derived from a study of blood T cell repertoires in COVID-19. Overall study context: The origin of the acute and convalescent COVID-19 samples was the United States, Italy and Spain.

In germline, CDR1 is SGHRS, CDR2 YFSETQ. The CDR3 has 14 amino acids. V lost 0 bases, J lost 2 bases, and 8 bases lay in between. TCRdb's copy holds only in-frame clones and misses some; the assay was immunoSEQ multiplex PCR. The table records about 35,000 clones, 87% of them present only once. The rearrangement links TRBV5-1 to TRBJ1-2, with D perhaps matching TRBD1 (5 bases). The source is a man older than 75 with active COVID-19. Sequenced: peripheral blood. CDR3 in DNA: TGCGCCAGCAGCTTGGCCGGGGGGAACTATGGCTACACCTTC. Encoded protein: CASSLAGGNYGYTF. The whole variable domain, remainder taken from reference TRBV5-1 and TRBJ1-2, is KAGVTQTPRYLIKTRGQQVTLSCSPISGHRSVSWYQQTPGQGLQFLFEYFSETQRNKGNFPGRFSGRQFSNSRSEMNVSTLELGDSALYLCASSLAGGNYGYTFGSGTRLTVV.